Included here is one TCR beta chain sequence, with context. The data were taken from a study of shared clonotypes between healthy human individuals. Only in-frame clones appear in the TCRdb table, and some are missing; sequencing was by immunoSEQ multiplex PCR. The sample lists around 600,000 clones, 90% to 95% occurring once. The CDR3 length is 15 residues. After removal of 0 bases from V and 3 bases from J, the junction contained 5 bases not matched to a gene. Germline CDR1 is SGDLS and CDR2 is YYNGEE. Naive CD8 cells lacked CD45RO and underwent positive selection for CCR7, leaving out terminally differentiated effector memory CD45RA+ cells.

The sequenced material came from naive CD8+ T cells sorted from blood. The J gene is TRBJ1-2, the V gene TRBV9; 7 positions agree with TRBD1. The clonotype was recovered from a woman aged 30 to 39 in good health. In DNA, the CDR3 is TGTGCCAGCAGCGTAGGGGACAGCGGTCACTATGGCTACACCTTC. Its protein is CASSVGDSGHYGYTF.